The 15 T cell receptor beta chains below come from one sample, sequenced in a study of vaccination and CD4 T cells after COVID-19. These receptors lack a known antigen. Sequenced with the Oncomine TCR Beta short-read assay was DNA taken from cultured CD4+ T cells. In TCRdb, the PCR reads were re-called with MiXCR into one record per CDR3 protein. This repertoire shows 550 to 850 distinct CDR3 sequences, around 10% found once; its top ten account for around 33%. Documented treatment: approximately nine-day PBMC culture with coronavirus spike peptide pools or control peptides (ViraFEST assay). Researchers collected the unexposed donor's CD4+ T cells before the COVID-19 pandemic (2011-2018). Sequenced input: CD4+ T cells from blood, cultured in vitro. These TCRs come from a human donor in good health.

This clonotype is deemed medium-sized. The chain combines TRBV29-1 with TRBJ1-1; tentative D call: TRBD1 (6 bases). V dropped 5 bases and J dropped 2 bases, with 12 bases sitting between them. Germline V lookup: CDR1 SQVTM, CDR2 ANQGSEA. The CDR3 has 13 amino acids. The CDR3: CSVRQGFNTEAFF. The CDR3 DNA reads as TGCAGCGTTCGCCAGGGGTTTAACACTGAAGCTTTCTTT.

This rearrangement joins TRBV5-1 to TRBJ2-2; TRBD1 agrees at 10 bases. The V and J ends lost 0 bases and 9 bases, in that order; junction bases with no gene match: 11. This CDR3 is 17 amino acids long. CDR1 is SGHRS and CDR2 is YFSETQ in the germline V gene. The CDR3 sequence: CASSLAVWTGGGRELFF. CDR3 nucleotide sequence: TGCGCCAGCAGCTTGGCCGTATGGACAGGGGGTGGTCGGGAGCTGTTTTTT.

By sample share, this clonotype is large. The chain has TRBV6-1 and TRBJ1-5, with D tentatively TRBD1 (5 bases). CDR1 is MNHNS, CDR2 SASEGT, per germline. This CDR3 spans 15 amino acids. Trimming took off 3 bases at V and 0 bases at J, with 9 bases between the two ends. CDR3 DNA sequence: TGTGCCAGCAGTGAGACAGAATATAGCAATCAGCCCCAGCATTTT. Translation: CASSETEYSNQPQHF.

This clonotype is termed medium-sized. The CDR3 nucleotides read TGTGCCAGCAGAGCTAACCCGGGACAGGGTACTAGGTCCTACGAGCAGTACTTC. Its translation is CASRANPGQGTRSYEQYF. The chain joins TRBV2 to TRBJ2-7; 9 nucleotides line up with TRBD1. The CDR3 runs to 18 residues. V dropped 6 bases and J dropped 1; count of bases not matched to a gene: 16. The V gene's germline CDR1 is SNHLY and CDR2 FYNNEI.

By proportion, this clonotype is medium-sized. The rearrangement links TRBV28 to TRBJ2-1; D is perhaps TRBD2 (5 bases). The germline gives CDR1 MDHEN, CDR2 SYDVKM. The V gene lost 6 bases and the J gene lost 3 bases, with 18 bases spanning the gap. The CDR3 has 16 amino acids. Here the CDR3 reads CASRSLNGLDYNEQFF. As DNA, the CDR3 is TGTGCCAGCAGGTCTTTAAATGGACTGGACTACAATGAGCAGTTCTTC.

This clonotype ranks as large (0.1 to 1%). J is TRBJ2-7 and V is TRBV7-3; 9 nucleotides agree with TRBD2. CDR3 size: 15 residues. The ends lost 5 bases at V and 0 bases at J; junction bases unmatched: 5. Germline CDR1 and CDR2: SGHTA and FQGTGA. CDR3 amino acids: CASSLGLAPSYEQYF. The DNA of the CDR3 is TGTGCCAGCAGCCTCGGACTAGCGCCCTCCTACGAGCAGTACTTC.

This clonotype is labeled as large. This chain uses TRBV20-1 with TRBJ1-6; possibly TRBD1 for D (5 bases). V dropped 4 bases and J dropped 14 bases, with 18 bases sitting between them. The germline V gene encodes CDR1 DFQATT and CDR2 SNEGSKA (reference sequence). CDR3 length: 13 amino acids. The CDR3 is CSAIEPGPSSLHF. In DNA form, the CDR3 reads TGCAGTGCTATTGAGCCGGGACCCAGTTCCCTCCACTTT.

Remarks on this clonotype: Just one base apart from a much larger clone, this may be a read error. The J gene is TRBJ1-6, the V gene TRBV12-3 or TRBV12-4; D is unresolved. The CDR3 runs to 13 residues. The chain's CDR3 is CASSSTTNSPPHF. CDR3 in DNA: TGTGCCAGCAGTTCAACTACCAATTCACCCCCCCACTTT.

Turning to this clonotype: This sequence may be a read error, since a much larger clone differs from it by one base. The chain employs TRBV6-1 and TRBJ2-7, with a tentative D call TRBD2 (5 bases). The V gene lost 4 bases and the J gene lost 7 bases, with 20 bases spanning the gap. Germline CDR1 is MNHNS and CDR2 is SASEGT. The CDR3 runs 15 residues. For the CDR3, the DNA is TGTGCCAGCAGTGGGACGGGCGGGTGGAGGCGAGAGCAGTACTTC. Encoded protein: CASSGTGGWRREQYF.

This clonotype counts as medium-sized (0.01 to 0.1%). The chain joins TRBV28 to TRBJ2-2; 7 positions agree with TRBD2. This CDR3 has 17 amino acids. The germline V gene has CDR1 MDHEN and CDR2 SYDVKM. Trimming took 6 bases from V and 2 from J; bases not matched to a gene: 12. The CDR3 nucleotides read TGTGCCAGCAGGCCGGACGTGGGACTAACTAACACCGGGGAGCTGTTTTTT. Translating it yields CASRPDVGLTNTGELFF.

This clonotype has only a few counts. The rearrangement joins TRBV9 to TRBJ1-1, with a tentative D call TRBD1 (5 bases). Trimming removed 5 bases at V and 6 bases at J, with 23 bases between. The CDR3 runs to 16 residues. Germline lookup yields CDR1 SGDLS and CDR2 YYNGEE. The CDR3 nucleotides read TGTGCCAGCAGTTACTCCTCCTCAGGAGGGGACGCTGAAGCTTTCTTT. It specifies CASSYSSSGGDAEAFF.

This clonotype is judged large. The chain has TRBV20-1 and TRBJ2-3; weak D call: TRBD2 (7 bases). This CDR3 region has 15 residues. Trimming cost V 0 bases and J 5 bases, with 15 bases left between them. CDR1 is DFQATT, CDR2 SNEGSKA, per germline (reference sequence). The CDR3 sequence: CSARDTGGAIDTQYF. The DNA for the CDR3 is TGCAGTGCTAGAGATACGGGGGGCGCGATAGATACGCAGTATTTT.

By share of the sample, this clonotype is large (0.1 to 1%). The chain employs TRBV20-1 and TRBJ2-5; 9 bases map to TRBD2. CDR3 length equals 18 residues. CDR1 DFQATT and CDR2 SNEGSKA come from the germline V gene (reference sequence). Trimming removed 8 bases from V and 4 bases from J; junction bases left unmatched: 23. The DNA of the CDR3 is TGCAGTCCGCTAGTGTTGGTTTTGCGGGAGGGGGAAGGAGAGACCCAGTACTTC. Translated, it gives CSPLVLVLREGEGETQYF.

Concerning this clonotype: This likely stems from a read error, as it lies one base from a far larger clone. The rearrangement uses TRBV6-2 or TRBV6-3 and TRBJ1-1; the match to TRBD1 covers 8 bases. The J segment lost 10 bases and the V segment lost 7 bases, leaving 11 bases of the junction unmatched. This CDR3 contains 13 residues. CDR1 is MNHEY, CDR2 SVGEGT, per germline. CDR3: CASKITGGVLAFF. CDR3 nucleotide sequence: TGTGCCAGCAAGATTACAGGGGGAGTATTAGCTTTCTTT.

Comment on this clonotype: The junction departs from germline at one end; a sequencing error may be responsible. The rearrangement uses TRBV9 and TRBJ2-5, with 11 bases fitting TRBD2. Germline lookup yields CDR1 SGDLS and CDR2 YYNGEE. CDR3 size: 17 residues. CDR3 sequence (DNA): TGTGCCAGCAGCTCAGGGGTCCAGACTAGCGGGGTAGAGGCCCAGTACTTC. The encoded protein is CASSSGVQTSGVEAQYF.